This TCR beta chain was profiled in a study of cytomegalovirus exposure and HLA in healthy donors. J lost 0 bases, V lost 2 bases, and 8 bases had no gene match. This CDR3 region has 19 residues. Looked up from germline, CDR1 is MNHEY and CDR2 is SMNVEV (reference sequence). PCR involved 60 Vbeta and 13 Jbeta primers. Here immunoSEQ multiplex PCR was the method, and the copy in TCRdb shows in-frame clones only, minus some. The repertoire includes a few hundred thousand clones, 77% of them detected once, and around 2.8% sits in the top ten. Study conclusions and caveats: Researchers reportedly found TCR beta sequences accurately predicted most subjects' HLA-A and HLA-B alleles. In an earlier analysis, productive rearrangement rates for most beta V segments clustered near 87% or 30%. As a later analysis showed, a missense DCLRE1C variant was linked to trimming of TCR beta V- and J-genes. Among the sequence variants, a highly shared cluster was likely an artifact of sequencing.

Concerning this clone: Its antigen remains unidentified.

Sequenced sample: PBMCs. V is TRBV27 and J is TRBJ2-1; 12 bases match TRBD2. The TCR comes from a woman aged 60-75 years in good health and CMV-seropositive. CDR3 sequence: CASSLGLAGGPSSYNEQFF. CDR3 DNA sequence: TGTGCCAGCAGTTTAGGGCTAGCGGGAGGGCCAAGCTCCTACAATGAGCAGTTCTTC.